The 21 T cell receptor beta chains below were found in one sample sequenced in a study of blood T cell repertoires in COVID-19. The data were produced by immunoSEQ multiplex PCR, yet TCRdb's version contains in-frame clones alone and is incomplete. This sample carries 80,000 or so clones, approximately 80% of them seen once, and the ten largest clones take about 18%. Sequencing was done on a sample of peripheral blood. These receptors all stem from an older woman with acute or convalescent COVID-19.

V gene TRBV4-2 combines with J gene TRBJ2-7; TRBD2 is a possible D gene (5 bases). In germline, CDR1 is LGHNA, CDR2 YNFKEQ. The CDR3 consists of 14 residues. Trimming shortened V by 1 base and J by 2 bases, and 9 bases separated the two germline ends. CDR3 bases: TGTGCCAGCAGCCAAGCCGGGAACCCCTACGAGCAGTACGTC. Its protein product is CASSQAGNPYEQYV.

The gene calls are TRBV10-1 and TRBJ2-3, with 13 bases that match TRBD2. Germline V lookup: CDR1 WNHNN, CDR2 SYGVQD (reference sequence). The CDR3 is made up of 18 amino acids. V was clipped by 4 bases and J by 0 bases; unmatched bases: 7. CDR3: CASSVTSGGMSSTDTQYF. Here the CDR3 DNA reads TGCGCCAGCAGTGTGACTAGCGGGGGGATGTCTAGCACAGATACGCAGTATTTT.

This clone was counted a few times. The genes are TRBV18 and TRBJ1-1; D call uncertain. Germline values: CDR1 KGHSH, CDR2 LQKENI. The germline V and J ends were trimmed by 3 bases and 6 bases, with 8 bases remaining between them. The CDR3 sequence is 12 residues long. The CDR3 spells CASSPTTAEAFF. Here the CDR3 DNA reads TGTGCCAGCTCACCGACGACTGCTGAAGCTTTCTTT.

CDR3 bases: TGTGCCAGCAGTGAAGAGCTCTCTTGGGAGAGGGGGGAAAAACTGTTTTTT. Its protein is CASSEELSWERGEKLFF. The chain carries TRBV2 and TRBJ1-4; perhaps TRBD1 as D (6 bases). Germline V gene sequence: CDR1 SNHLY, CDR2 FYNNEI. CDR3 length equals 17 residues. With 1 base removed from V and 8 bases from J, the gap between germline ends came to 20 bases.

J is TRBJ2-5 and V is TRBV18; D ambiguous. The CDR3 consists of 12 residues. V was clipped by 3 bases and J by 5 bases, with 7 bases between them. The germline CDR1 and CDR2 sequences are KGHSH and LQKENI. CDR3 nucleotide sequence: TGTGCCAGCTCACCGGAGATGGAGACCCAGTACTTC. This encodes CASSPEMETQYF.

This chain uses TRBV11-2 with TRBJ2-5, with 9 bases aligning to TRBD1. Germline loops: CDR1 SGHAT, CDR2 FQNNGV. The trim removed 4 bases at V and 4 bases at J, leaving 7 bases unmatched. The CDR3 sequence is 15 residues long. The chain's CDR3 is CASSWVGQGRETQYF. The DNA of the CDR3 is TGTGCCAGCAGCTGGGTGGGACAGGGACGAGAGACCCAGTACTTC.

The gene calls are TRBV4-1 and TRBJ2-6, with 7 nucleotides matching TRBD2. CDR3 length: 16 amino acids. The V and J ends lost 2 bases and 4 bases, in that order; junction bases with no gene match: 5. The germline V gene has CDR1 MGHRA and CDR2 YSYEKL. For the CDR3, the DNA is TGCGCCAGCAGCCAAACGGGACTATTGGGGGCCAACGTCCTGACTTTC. It specifies CASSQTGLLGANVLTF.

V usage is TRBV6-5 and J usage is TRBJ2-2; perhaps TRBD2 as D (7 bases). Germline V lookup: CDR1 MNHEY, CDR2 SVGAGI. The CDR3 runs to 15 residues. V was clipped by 5 bases and J by 4 bases, with 14 bases between them. CDR3 bases: TGTGCCAGCAGTCCACAGGGCGGGAGCACCGGGGAGCTGTTTTTT. Amino acids: CASSPQGGSTGELFF.

J is TRBJ2-1 and V is TRBV5-1; 8 nucleotides match TRBD1. Germline assignment: CDR1 SGHRS and CDR2 YFSETQ. The CDR3 contains 18 residues. Trimming at V came to 3 bases and at J to 0 bases, leaving 11 bases not matched to a gene. CDR3 loop: CASSSGTGPPSSYNEQFF. The CDR3 DNA sequence: TGCGCCAGCAGCTCCGGGACAGGCCCCCCTAGCTCCTACAATGAGCAGTTCTTC. Supplemented by reference TRBV5-1 and TRBJ2-1, the full variable domain reads KAGVTQTPRYLIKTRGQQVTLSCSPISGHRSVSWYQQTPGQGLQFLFEYFSETQRNKGNFPGRFSGRQFSNSRSEMNVSTLELGDSALYLCASSSGTGPPSSYNEQFFGPGTRLTVL.

The V and J genes are TRBV20-1 and TRBJ2-7; 9 bases are a match to TRBD1. There are 15 residues in the CDR3. The germline V gene has CDR1 DFQATT and CDR2 SNEGSKA (reference sequence). Trimming at V came to 3 bases and at J to 3 bases, leaving 9 bases not matched to a gene. The CDR3: CSASLAGTGLYEQYF. The CDR3 DNA follows: TGCAGTGCTAGTTTGGCCGGGACAGGGCTCTACGAGCAGTACTTC.

This chain joins TRBV29-1 and TRBJ1-3; a possible D gene is TRBD1 (5 bases). Germline V gene lookup returns CDR1 SQVTM and CDR2 ANQGSEA. The CDR3 extends over 13 amino acids. V lost 8 bases, J lost 2 bases, and 13 bases lay in between. The CDR3 sequence: CSTQGGTGNTIYF. In DNA form, the CDR3 reads TGCAGCACCCAGGGTGGCACTGGAAACACCATATATTTT.

The CDR3 region has the DNA TGTGCCAGCATCACCCGGGACAGGGGCAGGAATGAGCAGTTCTTC. This gives the protein CASITRDRGRNEQFF. This chain uses TRBV7-2 with TRBJ2-1, with 10 bases lining up with TRBD1. The CDR3 runs 15 residues. In germline, CDR1 is SGHTA, CDR2 FQGNSA. Trimming cost V 7 bases and J 7 bases; bases outside gene matches: 10.

V and J are TRBV20-1 and TRBJ1-1; maybe TRBD1 (5 bases). Trimming left V 3 bases short and J 9 bases short, with 17 bases between. The CDR3 extends over 13 amino acids. Per the germline V gene, CDR1 is DFQATT and CDR2 is SNEGSKA (reference sequence). This chain's CDR3 is CSASGGGAGKAFF. The CDR3 coding sequence is TGCAGTGCTAGTGGAGGTGGGGCAGGGAAAGCTTTCTTT.

The chain combines TRBV5-1 with TRBJ1-3; 9 bases match TRBD1. Germline CDR1 reads SGHRS; CDR2 reads YFSETQ. CDR3 length: 13 amino acids. V shed 3 bases and J 7 bases; nucleotides not matched to a gene: 2. The CDR3 spells CASSYDRGNTIYF. The CDR3 DNA sequence: TGCGCCAGCAGCTACGACAGGGGGAACACCATATATTTT.

V gene TRBV6-4 combines with J gene TRBJ2-1; 11 nucleotides align to TRBD2. Per the germline V gene, CDR1 is MRHNA and CDR2 is SNTAGT. There are 15 residues in the CDR3. Trimming took 0 bases from V and 8 from J; bases not matched to a gene: 3. In DNA, the CDR3 is TGTGCCAGCAGTGACTCTAGCGGGGGGGCCCATGAGCAGTTCTTC. It is translated as CASSDSSGGAHEQFF.

This chain joins TRBV7-2 and TRBJ2-7, with a possible D match to TRBD2 (5 bases). The germline V gene has CDR1 SGHTA and CDR2 FQGNSA. Deletions cut 2 bases from V and 6 bases from J, with 11 bases between. This CDR3 has 13 residues. As DNA, the CDR3 is TGTGCCAGCAGCTTAAATCTCAGCGGCGAGCAGTACGTC. It specifies CASSLNLSGEQYV.

The chain links TRBV29-1 to TRBJ1-2; D gene unclear. Trimming removed 5 bases from V and 8 bases from J, with 12 bases in between. The CDR3 has 11 amino acids. Germline V gene lookup returns CDR1 SQVTM and CDR2 ANQGSEA. For the CDR3, the DNA is TGCAGCGTTCCGAACCTCGGGGGCTACACCTTC. Its protein is CSVPNLGGYTF.

This chain uses TRBV11-1 with TRBJ2-5; 9 bases are a match to TRBD2. Germline-derived CDR1 and CDR2 are SGHAT and FQDESV (reference sequence). CDR3 length: 15 amino acids. Germline trimming cut 4 bases from V and 0 bases from J; bases unmatched to any gene: 3. The CDR3 nucleotides are TGTGCCAGCAGCTCTAGCGGGGTGTACCAAGAGACCCAGTACTTC. As protein: CASSSSGVYQETQYF. The whole variable domain, remainder taken from reference TRBV11-1 and TRBJ2-5, is EAEVAQSPRYKITEKSQAVAFWCDPISGHATLYWYRQILGQGPELLVQFQDESVVDDSQLPKDRFSAERLKGVDSTLKIQPAELGDSAMYLCASSSSGVYQETQYFGPGTRLLVL.

This clone was recorded a few times. The chain recombines TRBV6-6 with TRBJ1-5, with 7 bases identical to TRBD1. The junction had 6 bases not matched to a gene; V was cut back by 2 bases and J by 5 bases. The germline V gene has CDR1 MNHNY and CDR2 SVGAGI (reference sequence). This CDR3 region has 15 residues. CDR3 loop: CASSYTGERHQPQHF. The CDR3 DNA reads TGTGCCAGCAGTTACACAGGGGAACGCCATCAGCCCCAGCATTTT.

The rearrangement joins TRBV5-1 to TRBJ1-2; perhaps TRBD1 as D (6 bases). With 0 bases removed from V and 4 bases from J, the gap between germline ends came to 13 bases. From germline, CDR1 is SGHRS and CDR2 YFSETQ. The CDR3 contains 15 residues. CDR3 in amino acids: CASSLGPGDGYGYTF. CDR3 coding DNA: TGCGCCAGCAGCTTGGGGCCAGGGGATGGCTATGGCTACACCTTC.

This clone has more than one count but fewer than ten. The chain employs TRBV5-1 and TRBJ1-6; 9 nucleotides agree with TRBD1. The CDR3 has 13 amino acids. The V segment lost 5 bases and the J segment 10 bases; nucleotides outside the gene matches: 4. Germline lookup yields CDR1 SGHRS and CDR2 YFSETQ. The CDR3 nucleotides are TGCGCCAGCAGGGGACAGGGAAACTCACCCCTCCACTTT. It codes for CASRGQGNSPLHF.